This T cell receptor beta chain was sequenced for a study of blood T cell repertoires in COVID-19. Background on the study: COVID-19 samples from acute and convalescent phases originated in the United States, Italy and Spain. In each case, the material was cDNA or gDNA derived from T cells, B-cell-depleted T cells, or PBMCs.

Study processing details: Amplification with reference gene primers provided the estimates of nucleated cell counts. Clones were read by immunoSEQ multiplex PCR, and TCRdb kept only the in-frame ones, dropping some. The V and J calls and clone size are taken from that table; D and trimming were inferred from the DNA. This table holds about 50,000 clones, roughly 80% found once. V dropped 3 bases and J dropped 0; count of bases not matched to a gene: 13. CDR3 length: 21 residues. The germline gives CDR1 LGHDT, CDR2 YNNKEL (reference sequence). The sequencing sample was made of peripheral blood. The clonotype was recovered from a man aged 60 to 75 with acute or convalescent COVID-19. The V gene is TRBV3-1 (or the pseudogene TRBV3-2), the J gene TRBJ2-6; 11 bases are a match to TRBD2. The CDR3 spells CASSQARVLAGGFSGANVLTF. The CDR3 DNA reads as TGTGCCAGCAGCCAGGCCAGGGTTCTAGCGGGGGGATTCTCTGGGGCCAACGTCCTGACTTTC.